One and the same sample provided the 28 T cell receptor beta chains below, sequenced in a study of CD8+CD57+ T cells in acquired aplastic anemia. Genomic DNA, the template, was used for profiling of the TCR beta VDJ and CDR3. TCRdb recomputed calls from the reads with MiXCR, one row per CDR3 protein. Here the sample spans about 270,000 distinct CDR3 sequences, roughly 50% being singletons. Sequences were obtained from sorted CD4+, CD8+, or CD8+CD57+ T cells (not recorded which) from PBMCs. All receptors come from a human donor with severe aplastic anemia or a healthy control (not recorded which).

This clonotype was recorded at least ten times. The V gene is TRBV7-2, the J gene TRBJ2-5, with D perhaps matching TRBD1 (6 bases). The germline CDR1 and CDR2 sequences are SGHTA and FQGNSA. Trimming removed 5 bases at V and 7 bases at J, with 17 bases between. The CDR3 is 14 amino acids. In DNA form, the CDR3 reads TGTGCCAGCAGCCTGCCAGGGGCGAGGAGGACCCAGTACTTC. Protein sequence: CASSLPGARRTQYF.

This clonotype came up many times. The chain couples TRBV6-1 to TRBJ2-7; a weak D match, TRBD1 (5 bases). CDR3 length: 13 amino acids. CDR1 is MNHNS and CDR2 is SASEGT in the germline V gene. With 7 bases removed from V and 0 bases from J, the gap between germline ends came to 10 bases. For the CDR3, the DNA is TGTGCCAGCATCCCGGACAACTCCTACGAGCAGTACTTC. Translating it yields CASIPDNSYEQYF.

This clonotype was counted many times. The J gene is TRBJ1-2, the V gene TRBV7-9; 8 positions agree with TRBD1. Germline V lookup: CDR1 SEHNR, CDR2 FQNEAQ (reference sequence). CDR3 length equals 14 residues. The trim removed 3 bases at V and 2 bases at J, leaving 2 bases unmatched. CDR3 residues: CASSLQGANYGYTF. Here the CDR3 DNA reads TGTGCCAGCAGCTTGCAGGGGGCGAACTATGGCTACACCTTC.

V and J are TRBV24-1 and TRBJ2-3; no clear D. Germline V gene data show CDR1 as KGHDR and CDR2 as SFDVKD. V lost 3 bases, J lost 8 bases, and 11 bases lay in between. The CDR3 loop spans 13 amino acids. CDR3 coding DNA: TGTGCCACCAGTGATCGACTTAGTGGTACGCAGTATTTT. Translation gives CATSDRLSGTQYF.

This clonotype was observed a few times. CDR3 sequence (DNA): TGTGCCAGCAGTTTATTTTTTATGGGGGGGTCTGGGGCCAACGTCCTGACTTTC. Translated: CASSLFFMGGSGANVLTF. The chain employs TRBV27 and TRBJ2-6, with TRBD2 matching 7 bases. CDR1 is MNHEY, CDR2 SMNVEV, per germline (reference sequence). The CDR3 is 18 residues long. Trimming cost V 1 base and J 1 base; bases outside gene matches: 7.

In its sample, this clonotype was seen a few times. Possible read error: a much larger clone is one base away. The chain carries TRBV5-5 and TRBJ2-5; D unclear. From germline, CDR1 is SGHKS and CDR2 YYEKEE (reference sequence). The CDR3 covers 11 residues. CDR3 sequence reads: CASSYTETQNF. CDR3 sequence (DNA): TGTGCCAGCAGTTATACAGAGACCCAGAACTTC. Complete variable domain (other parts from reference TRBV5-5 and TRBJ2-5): DAGVTQSPTHLIKTRGQQVTLRCSPISGHKSVSWYQQVLGQGPQFIFQYYEKEERGRGNFPDRFSARQFPNYSSELNVNALLLGDSALYLCASSYTETQNFGPGTRLLVL.

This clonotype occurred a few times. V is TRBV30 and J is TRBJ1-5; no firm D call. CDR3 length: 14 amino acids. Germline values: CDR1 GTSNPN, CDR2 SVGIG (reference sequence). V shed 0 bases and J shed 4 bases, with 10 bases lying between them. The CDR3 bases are TGTGCCTGGAGTGTGGTCGGCGAGAATCAGCCCCAGCATTTT. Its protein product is CAWSVVGENQPQHF.

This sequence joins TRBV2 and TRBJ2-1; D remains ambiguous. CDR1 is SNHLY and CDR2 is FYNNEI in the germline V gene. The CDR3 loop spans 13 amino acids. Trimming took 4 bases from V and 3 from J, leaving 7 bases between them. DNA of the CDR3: TGTGCCAGCAGTGTACGGAACTACAATGAGCAGTTCTTC. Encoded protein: CASSVRNYNEQFF.

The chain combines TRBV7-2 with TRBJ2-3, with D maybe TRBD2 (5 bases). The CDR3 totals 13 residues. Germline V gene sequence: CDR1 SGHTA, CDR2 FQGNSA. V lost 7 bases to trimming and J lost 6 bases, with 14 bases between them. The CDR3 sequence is CASTGSGGDTQYF. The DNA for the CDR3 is TGTGCCAGCACTGGGAGCGGTGGGGATACGCAGTATTTT.

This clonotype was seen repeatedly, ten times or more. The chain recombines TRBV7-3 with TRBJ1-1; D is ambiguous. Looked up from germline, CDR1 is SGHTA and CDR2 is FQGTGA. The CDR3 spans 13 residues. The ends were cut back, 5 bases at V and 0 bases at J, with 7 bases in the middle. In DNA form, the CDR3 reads TGTGCCAGCAGCATGCAGATGAACACTGAAGCTTTCTTT. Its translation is CASSMQMNTEAFF. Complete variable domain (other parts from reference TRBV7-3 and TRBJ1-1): GAGVSQTPSNKVTEKGKYVELRCDPISGHTALYWYRQSLGQGPEFLIYFQGTGAADDSGLPNDRFFAVRPEGSVSTLKIQRTERGDSAVYLCASSMQMNTEAFFGQGTRLTVV.

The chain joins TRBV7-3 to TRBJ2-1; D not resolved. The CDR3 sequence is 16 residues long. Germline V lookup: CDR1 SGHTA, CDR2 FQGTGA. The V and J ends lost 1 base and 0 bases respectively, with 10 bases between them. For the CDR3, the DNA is TGTGCCAGCAGCTTAAGTTGGGAACGCTCCTACAATGAGCAGTTCTTC. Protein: CASSLSWERSYNEQFF.

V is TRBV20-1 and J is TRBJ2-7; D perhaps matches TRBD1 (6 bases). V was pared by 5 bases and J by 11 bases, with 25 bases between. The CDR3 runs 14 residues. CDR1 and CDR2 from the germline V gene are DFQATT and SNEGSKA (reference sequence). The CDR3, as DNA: TGCAGTGCTGTCAACCAGGGGCCGAGCAGAGTGGAGTACTTC. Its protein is CSAVNQGPSRVEYF.

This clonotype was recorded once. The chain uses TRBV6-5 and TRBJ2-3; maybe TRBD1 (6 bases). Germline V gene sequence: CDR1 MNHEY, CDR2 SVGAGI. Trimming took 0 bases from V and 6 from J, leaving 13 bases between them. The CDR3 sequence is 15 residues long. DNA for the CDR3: TGTGCCAGCAGTTACTCGCTAAGGGGGACGGATACGCAGTATTTT. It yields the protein CASSYSLRGTDTQYF.

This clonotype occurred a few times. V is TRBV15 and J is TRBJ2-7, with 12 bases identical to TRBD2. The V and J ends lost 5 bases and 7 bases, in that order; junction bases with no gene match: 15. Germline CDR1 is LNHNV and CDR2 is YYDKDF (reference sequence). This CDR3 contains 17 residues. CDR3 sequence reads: CATSLQPRLAGVGEQYF. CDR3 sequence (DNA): TGTGCCACCAGCCTTCAGCCCCGACTAGCGGGAGTGGGGGAGCAGTACTTC.

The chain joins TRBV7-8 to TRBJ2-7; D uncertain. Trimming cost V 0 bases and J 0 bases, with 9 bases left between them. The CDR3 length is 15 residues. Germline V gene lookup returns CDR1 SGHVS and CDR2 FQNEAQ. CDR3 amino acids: CASSLAPTSSYEQYF. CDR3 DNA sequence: TGTGCCAGCAGCTTAGCGCCCACGAGCTCCTACGAGCAGTACTTC.

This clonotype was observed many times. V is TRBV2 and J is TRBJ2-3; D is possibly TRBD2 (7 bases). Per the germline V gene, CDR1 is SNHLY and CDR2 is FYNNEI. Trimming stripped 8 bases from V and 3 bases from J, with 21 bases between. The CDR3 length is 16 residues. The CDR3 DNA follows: TGTGCCAGCGCCCGAGGGTGGGGGGGGGCGACAGATACGCAGTATTTT. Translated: CASARGWGGATDTQYF.

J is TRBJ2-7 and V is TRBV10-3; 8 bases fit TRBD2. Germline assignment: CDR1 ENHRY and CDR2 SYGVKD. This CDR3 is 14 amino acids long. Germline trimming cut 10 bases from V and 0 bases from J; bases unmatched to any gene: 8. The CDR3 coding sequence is TGTGCCACCGGGGGGGGGTCGGCCTCCTACGAGCAGTACTTC. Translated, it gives CATGGGSASYEQYF.

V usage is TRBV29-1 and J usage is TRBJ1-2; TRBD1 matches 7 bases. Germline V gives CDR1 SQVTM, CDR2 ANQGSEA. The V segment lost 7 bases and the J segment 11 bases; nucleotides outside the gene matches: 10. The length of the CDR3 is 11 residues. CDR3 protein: CSARGGRGYTF. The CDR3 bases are TGCAGCGCTAGAGGGGGCAGGGGTTACACCTTC.

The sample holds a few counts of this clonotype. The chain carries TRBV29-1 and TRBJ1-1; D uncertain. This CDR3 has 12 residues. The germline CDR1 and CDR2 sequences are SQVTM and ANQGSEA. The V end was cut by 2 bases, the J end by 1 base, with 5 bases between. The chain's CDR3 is CSVESGNTEAFF. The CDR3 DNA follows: TGCAGCGTTGAATCAGGGAACACTGAAGCTTTCTTT.

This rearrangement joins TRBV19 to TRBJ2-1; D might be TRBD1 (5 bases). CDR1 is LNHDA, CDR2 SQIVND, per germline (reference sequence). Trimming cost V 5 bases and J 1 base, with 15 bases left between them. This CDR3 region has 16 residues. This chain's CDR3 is CASSATIQVSYNEQFF. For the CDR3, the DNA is TGTGCCAGTAGTGCAACGATACAGGTTTCCTACAATGAGCAGTTCTTC. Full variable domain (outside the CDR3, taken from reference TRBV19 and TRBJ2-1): DGGITQSPKYLFRKEGQNVTLSCEQNLNHDAMYWYRQDPGQGLRLIYYSQIVNDFQKGDIAEGYSVSREKKESFPLTVTSAQKNPTAFYLCASSATIQVSYNEQFFGPGTRLTVL.

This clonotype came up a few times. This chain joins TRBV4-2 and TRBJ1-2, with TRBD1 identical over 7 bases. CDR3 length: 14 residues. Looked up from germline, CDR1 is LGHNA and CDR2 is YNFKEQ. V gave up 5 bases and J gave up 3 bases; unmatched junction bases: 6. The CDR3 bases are TGTGCCAGCAGCGAAGGGCAGGGGGACTATGGCTACACCTTC. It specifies CASSEGQGDYGYTF.

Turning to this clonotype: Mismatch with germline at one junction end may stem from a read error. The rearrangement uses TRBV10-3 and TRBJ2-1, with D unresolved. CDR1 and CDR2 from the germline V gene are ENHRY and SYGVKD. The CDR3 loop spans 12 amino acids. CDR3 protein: CAISVALNERFF. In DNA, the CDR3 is TGTGCCATCAGTGTTGCGTTAAATGAGCGGTTCTTC.

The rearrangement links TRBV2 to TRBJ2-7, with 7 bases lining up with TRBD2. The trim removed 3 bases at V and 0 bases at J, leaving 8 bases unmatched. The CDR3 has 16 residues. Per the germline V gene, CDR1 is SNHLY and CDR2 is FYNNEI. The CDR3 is CASSDRDYSSSYEQYF. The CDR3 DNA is TGTGCCAGCAGTGATAGGGACTACTCGAGCTCCTACGAGCAGTACTTC.

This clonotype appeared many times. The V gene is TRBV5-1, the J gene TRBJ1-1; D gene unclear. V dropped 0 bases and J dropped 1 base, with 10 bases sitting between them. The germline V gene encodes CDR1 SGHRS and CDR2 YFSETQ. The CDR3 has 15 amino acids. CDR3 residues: CASSLVTGRNTEAFF. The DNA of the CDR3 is TGCGCCAGCAGCTTGGTTACCGGTAGGAACACTGAAGCTTTCTTT.

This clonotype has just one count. CDR3 nucleotide sequence: TGCGCCAGCAGCCAAGATGGGTCGGGGGTCTCCTACGAGCAGTACTTC. Amino acid sequence: CASSQDGSGVSYEQYF. This chain connects TRBV4-1 to TRBJ2-7; D possibly corresponds to TRBD2 (6 bases). Germline CDR1 is MGHRA and CDR2 is YSYEKL. CDR3 length: 16 amino acids. Trimming shortened V by 0 bases and J by 0 bases, and 12 bases separated the two germline ends.

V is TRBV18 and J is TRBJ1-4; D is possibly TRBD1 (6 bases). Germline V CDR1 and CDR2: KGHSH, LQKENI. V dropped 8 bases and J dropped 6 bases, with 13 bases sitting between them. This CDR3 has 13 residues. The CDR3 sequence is CASRRQDDEKLFF. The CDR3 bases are TGTGCCAGCCGGAGACAGGACGATGAAAAACTGTTTTTT.

The CDR3 protein is CASSLVGGATEAFF. The CDR3 DNA is TGTGCCAGCAGCTTAGTGGGGGGGGCCACTGAAGCTTTCTTT. The chain is built from TRBV7-9 and TRBJ1-1, with D possibly TRBD1 on 6 matching bases. The CDR3 loop spans 14 amino acids. Deletions cut 1 base from V and 4 bases from J, with 10 bases between. Looked up from germline, CDR1 is SEHNR and CDR2 is FQNEAQ (reference sequence). The full variable domain, with the rest looked up from reference TRBV7-9 and TRBJ1-1, is DTGVSQNPRHKITKRGQNVTFRCDPISEHNRLYWYRQTLGQGPEFLTYFQNEAQLEKSRLLSDRFSAERPKGSFSTLEIQRTEQGDSAMYLCASSLVGGATEAFFGQGTRLTVV.

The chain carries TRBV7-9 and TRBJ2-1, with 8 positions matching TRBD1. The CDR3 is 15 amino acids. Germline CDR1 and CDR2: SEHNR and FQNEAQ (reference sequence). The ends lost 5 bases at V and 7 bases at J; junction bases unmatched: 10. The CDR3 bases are TGTGCCAGCAGCCACAGGCCGACAGGGGTAAATGAGCAGTTCTTC. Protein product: CASSHRPTGVNEQFF.